The following is a T cell receptor beta chain sequence with its context. TCRdb keeps only in-frame clones here, not all; method: immunoSEQ multiplex PCR. Altogether around 480,000 clones are present, roughly 88% being singletons, with the ten largest covering about 12%. This specimen belongs to a study of blood T cell repertoires in COVID-19. Across the whole study: The cDNA or gDNA used as material had been derived from T cells, B-cell-depleted T cells, or PBMCs.

Germline assignment: CDR1 WSHSY and CDR2 SAAADI. Trimming shortened V by 3 bases and J by 4 bases, and 14 bases separated the two germline ends. The CDR3 length is 15 residues. Seattle enrolled patients during active infection and tracked them longitudinally. The V call is TRBV10-2, the J call TRBJ2-3; a weak D match, TRBD2 (6 bases). What was sequenced was peripheral blood. The TCR was taken from a woman between 50 and 59 years old with COVID-19, enrolled during active disease. In DNA, the CDR3 is TGCGCCAGCAGTGATTCTGGGACTCCCGCAGATACGCAGTATTTT. Translating it yields CASSDSGTPADTQYF.